The clone carrying this TCR beta chain was observed once. Its cognate antigen is unknown. This specimen comes from a study of shared clonotypes between healthy human individuals. Overall study results and limits: Generation probability values for non-shared clonotypes were lower than those for clonotypes shared by all four donors. Of the naive CD4 clonotypes, roughly 5.2% were shared across a few donors.

The healthy adult donors were HIV-negative and reported no recent acute infections or vaccinations. With 1 base removed from V and 3 bases from J, the gap between germline ends came to 26 bases. Germline V gene sequence: CDR1 SGHDT, CDR2 YYEEEE. This CDR3 region has 19 residues. Method: immunoSEQ multiplex PCR; TCRdb's copy keeps in-frame clones and lacks some. The profile shows a few million clones, more than 80% of them singletons. The receptor was derived from a man aged 18-30 years in good health. Some clones in this sample may be carry-over from other donors' samples. Material for sequencing was naive CD4+ T cells from PBMCs. Documented subset: CD45RA+ positively selected. The J gene is TRBJ2-7, the V gene TRBV5-6; D might be TRBD2 (6 bases). In nucleotides, the CDR3 is TGTGCCAGCAGCTTGTTTACGGGAGTCCCTCTCGGGGTAATCTACGAGCAGTACTTC. Translated: CASSLFTGVPLGVIYEQYF.